This passage covers 16 T cell receptor beta chains from one sample sequenced in a study of technical replicates of blood from a few donors. Using immunoSEQ multiplex PCR, the repertoire was profiled, and TCRdb retains in-frame clones only, with some absent. Of tens of thousands of clones in the sample, roughly 89% were seen once. The sample was T cells isolated from PBMCs. The source is a human donor in good health.

The gene calls are TRBV19 and TRBJ1-2; 11 bases map to TRBD1. Germline V lookup: CDR1 LNHDA, CDR2 SQIVND (reference sequence). J was trimmed by 6 bases and V by 4 bases; bases with no gene match: 10. The CDR3 is 16 residues long. CDR3 sequence reads: CASSTVAGQGAHGYTF. CDR3 nucleotides: TGTGCCAGTAGTACTGTAGCTGGACAGGGGGCCCATGGCTACACCTTC.

The V and J genes are TRBV30 and TRBJ1-2; tentatively, D is TRBD1 (5 bases). In germline, CDR1 is GTSNPN, CDR2 SVGIG (reference sequence). There are 12 residues in the CDR3. Between the trimmed V and J ends, which lost 0 bases and 5 bases, there was a span of 7 bases. CDR3 protein: CAWSVGAYGYTF. The DNA for the CDR3 is TGTGCCTGGAGTGTAGGGGCGTATGGCTACACCTTC.

The CDR3 DNA sequence: TGTGCCAGCAGTGAAACCCCTAGCGGGAGCTATAATGAGCAGTTCTTC. Residues: CASSETPSGSYNEQFF. V is TRBV6-1 and J is TRBJ2-1; 10 nucleotides align to TRBD2. There are 16 residues in the CDR3. The germline V gene encodes CDR1 MNHNS and CDR2 SASEGT. J lost 7 bases, V lost 2 bases, and 8 bases had no gene match.

The chain has TRBV29-1 and TRBJ1-2, with D possibly TRBD1 on 6 matching bases. Germline V gene data show CDR1 as SQVTM and CDR2 as ANQGSEA. The CDR3 loop spans 11 amino acids. Trimming stripped 4 bases from V and 7 bases from J, with 10 bases between. The CDR3 region is CSVVGASGYTF. CDR3 DNA sequence: TGCAGCGTTGTGGGGGCAAGTGGCTACACCTTC.

CDR3 region: CASSPTINTEAFF. As DNA, the CDR3 is TGCGCCAGCAGCCCGACTATAAATACTGAAGCTTTCTTT. The chain employs TRBV4-1 and TRBJ1-1; no reliable D call. CDR1 MGHRA and CDR2 YSYEKL come from the germline V gene. The CDR3 is 13 amino acids. V dropped 4 bases and J dropped 5 bases, with 11 bases sitting between them.

This chain joins TRBV6-1 and TRBJ2-3; TRBD1 agrees at 7 bases. Germline trimming cut 5 bases from V and 4 bases from J; bases unmatched to any gene: 3. The germline V gene has CDR1 MNHNS and CDR2 SASEGT. The CDR3 spans 13 residues. CDR3 nucleotides: TGTGCCAGCAGTAGGGGGCGAGCAGATACGCAGTATTTT. Translation: CASSRGRADTQYF.

V and J are TRBV27 and TRBJ2-7, with TRBD1 identical over 8 bases. Per germline, CDR1 MNHEY and CDR2 SMNVEV (reference sequence). The CDR3 is 12 amino acids. J lost 6 bases, V lost 9 bases, and 7 bases had no gene match. This chain's CDR3 is CASGQGTAEQYF. In DNA form, the CDR3 reads TGTGCCAGTGGACAGGGTACGGCCGAGCAGTACTTC.

This chain links TRBV7-2 with TRBJ2-7, with 8 nucleotides matching TRBD2. The germline CDR1 and CDR2 sequences are SGHTA and FQGNSA. The length of the CDR3 is 16 residues. The trim removed 4 bases at V and 3 bases at J, leaving 11 bases unmatched. The CDR3 DNA reads TGTGCCAGCAGCTCCCCGGTAGTAGCGGGACGCTACGAGCAGTACTTC. Its protein is CASSSPVVAGRYEQYF.

The V and J genes are TRBV6-5 and TRBJ2-7; 11 nucleotides match TRBD2. Germline CDR1 MNHEY, CDR2 SVGAGI. Trimming cost V 4 bases and J 1 base; bases outside gene matches: 3. This CDR3 is 15 amino acids long. CDR3 DNA: TGTGCCAGCAGTTGCCGGACTAGCGGGTCCTACGAGCAGTACTTC. It translates to CASSCRTSGSYEQYF.

CDR3 loop: CASSLAGGFEQYF. DNA for the CDR3: TGTGCCAGCAGCCTAGCGGGAGGCTTCGAGCAGTACTTC. This rearrangement joins TRBV25-1 to TRBJ2-7, with 11 bases identical to TRBD2. The CDR3 is made up of 13 amino acids. V lost 6 bases to trimming and J lost 6 bases; unmatched junction nucleotides: 4. Germline values: CDR1 MGHDK, CDR2 SYGVNS.

CDR3 amino acids: CATLTGFYEQYF. CDR3 coding DNA: TGTGCCACCCTTACAGGCTTCTACGAGCAGTACTTC. The chain has TRBV6-1 and TRBJ2-7; D may be TRBD1 (5 bases). The V and J ends lost 10 bases and 3 bases respectively, with 13 bases between them. Germline assignment: CDR1 MNHNS and CDR2 SASEGT. The CDR3 runs 12 residues.

The V call is TRBV29-1, the J call TRBJ2-7; TRBD1 aligns across 10 bases. Germline values: CDR1 SQVTM, CDR2 ANQGSEA. This CDR3 spans 13 amino acids. Unmatched junction bases numbered 1, after V lost 4 bases and J lost 1 base. CDR3 in DNA: TGCAGCGTTGGACAGGGGGCTTCCTACGAGCAGTACTTC. It codes for CSVGQGASYEQYF.

The chain couples TRBV25-1 to TRBJ2-3; the D gene is possibly TRBD2 (5 bases). Germline CDR1 reads MGHDK; CDR2 reads SYGVNS. Trimming took 5 bases from V and 6 from J, leaving 21 bases between them. The CDR3 runs 16 residues. CDR3 DNA: TGTGCCAGCAGTTCATTCGGAGAGGGAATAAGGGATACGCAGTATTTT. Translated, it gives CASSSFGEGIRDTQYF.

The CDR3 coding sequence is TGTGCCAGCAGTTTATATGGGACAGGGAAGCTTAGTCAGCCCCAGCATTTT. Its protein product is CASSLYGTGKLSQPQHF. The V call is TRBV27, the J call TRBJ1-5; TRBD1 matches 9 bases. V dropped 1 base and J dropped 6; count of bases not matched to a gene: 10. CDR1 MNHEY and CDR2 SMNVEV come from the germline V gene (reference sequence). The CDR3 is made up of 17 amino acids.

The chain links TRBV5-1 to TRBJ2-3, with 7 bases lining up with TRBD2. From germline, CDR1 is SGHRS and CDR2 YFSETQ. Trimming at V came to 7 bases and at J to 1 base, leaving 9 bases not matched to a gene. CDR3 size: 15 residues. CDR3 sequence: CASLSGALGTDTQYF. CDR3 sequence (DNA): TGCGCCAGCCTGAGCGGGGCACTTGGCACAGATACGCAGTATTTT.

This chain joins TRBV6-5 and TRBJ2-1; 7 bases align to TRBD1. The germline V gene encodes CDR1 MNHEY and CDR2 SVGAGI. The CDR3 is 12 residues long. V was clipped by 6 bases and J by 8 bases; unmatched bases: 4. This CDR3 reads CASSGTVYEQFF. In DNA, the CDR3 is TGTGCCAGCAGCGGGACAGTATATGAGCAGTTCTTC.